The T cell receptor beta chain under discussion was sequenced for a study of OX40 agonist ivuxolimab in advanced cancers. Broadly, across the study: Ivuxolimab was a fully human IgG2 agonistic monoclonal antibody targeting the costimulatory receptor OX40 (CD134). Intravenous ivuxolimab was administered to patients every 2 weeks at six dose levels: 0.01, 0.1, 0.3, 1.5, 3 and 10 mg/kg. Of the roughly 50 dose-escalation patients, hepatocellular carcinoma was present in around 20, melanoma in approximately 15, renal cell carcinoma in 9 and head and neck cancer in 9. In the dose-escalation cohort, 82.7% of patients were male, and the mean age was roughly 60 years, with a range of about 23 to 90. Patients were allowed to have had prior anti-PD-1, anti-PD-L1 or anti-CTLA-4 therapy, and 40% of the dose-escalation patients had previously received checkpoint inhibitors. Three dose-escalation patients achieved partial responses, one with hepatocellular carcinoma and two with cutaneous melanoma. The point of sequencing TCRbeta in the periphery was to test whether ivuxolimab changed TCR sequence diversity and drove clonal T-cell expansion. The paper describes the monotherapy dose-escalation part (N of about 57 patients) of the phase I trial of ivuxolimab. What the research found in general, with its limitations: After ivuxolimab, CD8+ T cells had more expanded clones than CD4+ T cells on average. Low levels of normalized T-cell clonal expansion were also shown by some nonresponding patients. In the 0.1-3.0 mg/kg groups, partial responders had among the lowest normalized peripheral clonal expansion, particularly in CD8+ T cells. At doses of 0.1 to 3.0 mg/kg, clonal expansion of both CD4+ and CD8+ blood T cells was observed from baseline to week 6. Antigen specificity was not determined for the clonally expanded peripheral T cells.

With respect to this clone: Its antigen is unknown. Base-call qualities are not available, and no considerably larger clone is one nucleotide away.

The trial excluded patients who had a history of autoimmune disease or who were on systemic immunosuppression. Peripheral blood for TCR sequencing was collected from all dose cohorts at baseline, on cycle 4 day 1, and on cycle 7 day 1. The samples were taken from a phase I, first-in-human, multicenter, open-label dose-escalation trial of ivuxolimab. Adults with locally advanced or metastatic head and neck squamous cell, hepatocellular, melanoma or renal cell carcinoma were enrolled in the trial. Before TCR sequencing, CD4+ and CD8+ T cells were separately sorted from peripheral blood. Genomic DNA was isolated from the sorted cells so that the TCRbeta CDR3 region could be sequenced. The immunoSEQ Assay was used for sequencing of TCRbeta CDR3 regions. TCRdb carries this immuneACCESS record with in-frame sequences only. Its versions omit some clonotypes, under half of them owing to an unresolved V gene in the studies checked, with the rest unexplained. The sample table lists about 99,000 clones, about 96% of them with a count of one. The top ten hold 2% to 2.5% of the sample.

According to the germline V gene (reference sequence), CDR1 reads LNHDA and CDR2 reads SQIVND. Taken from cysteine to phenylalanine, the CDR3 has 16 residues. The sequence is cut down to CDR3 DNA, 48 bases in frame from base 1. V lost 3 bases and J lost 1 base; the stretch between them is 13 bases long. The chain couples TRBV19 to TRBJ1-3, with TRBD1 as a weak D call on 6 bases. The source material was CD4+ or CD8+ T cells sorted from blood, sampled in a trial of the OX40 agonist ivuxolimab. The source of this sequence is an adult with an advanced solid tumor such as melanoma, head and neck, liver or kidney cancer. The DNA sequence reads TGTGCCAGTAGTATTACAGGGCGTCGGTCTGGAAACACCATATATTTT. Its translation reads: CASSITGRRSGNTIYF.